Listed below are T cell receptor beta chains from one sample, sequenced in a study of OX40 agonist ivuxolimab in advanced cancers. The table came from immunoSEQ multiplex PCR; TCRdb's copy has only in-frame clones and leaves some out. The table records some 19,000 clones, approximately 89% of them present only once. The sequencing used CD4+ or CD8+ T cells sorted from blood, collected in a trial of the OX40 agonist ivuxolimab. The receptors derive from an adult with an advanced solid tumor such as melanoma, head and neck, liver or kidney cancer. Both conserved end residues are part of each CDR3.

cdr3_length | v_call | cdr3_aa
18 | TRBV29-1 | CSASTSGGSSSSYNEQFF
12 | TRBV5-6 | CASSLLAGGKFF
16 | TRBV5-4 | CANSLEGQGSYNEQFF
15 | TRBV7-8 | CASRAGTSGGQEQFF
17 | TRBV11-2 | CASSSPSPNIQGNTIYF
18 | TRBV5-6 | CASSPTGPFRGRTGELFF
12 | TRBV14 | CASSPNGYEQYF
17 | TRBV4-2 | CASSQDSFGSGANVLTF
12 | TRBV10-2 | CASSEGPAPLHF
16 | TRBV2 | CASRKGRVMGTDTQYF
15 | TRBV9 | CASSVARGAGNEQFF
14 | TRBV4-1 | CASSQEGYNQPQHF
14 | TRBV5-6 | CASSLVEPNNEQFF
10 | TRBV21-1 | CASSVRPQHF
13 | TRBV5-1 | CASREGGGQPQHF
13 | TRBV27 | CASSLSFNEKLFF
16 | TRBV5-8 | CASRRDRGVNTGELFF
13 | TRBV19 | CASSMTEGYGYTF
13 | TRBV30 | CAWSLTGRSEQYF
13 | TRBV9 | CASSVTRTGELFF
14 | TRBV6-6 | CASSYSGFTDTQYF
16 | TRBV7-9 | CASSLVGVGMNTEAFF
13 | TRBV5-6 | CASSLEEGAEAFF
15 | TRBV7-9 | CASSLPGGAGTEAFF
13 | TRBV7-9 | CASSLSGSYGYTF
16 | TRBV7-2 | CASSNPSGGISYEQYF
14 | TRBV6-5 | CASSWGGGSNEQFF
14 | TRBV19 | CASSTAVGGYEQYF
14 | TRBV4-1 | CASSQVGGSYEQYF
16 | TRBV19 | CASSPQTILSSYEQYF
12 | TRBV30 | CAWSFGGGELFF
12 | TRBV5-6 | CASSFRVDTQYF
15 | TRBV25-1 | CASSATTGANTEAFF
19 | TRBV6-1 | CASSETWGQVPSGANVLTF
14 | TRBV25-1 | CASSGQGDNSPLHF